These T cell receptor beta chains were read from a single sample in a study of blood T cell repertoires in COVID-19. Only in-frame clones appear in the TCRdb table, and some are missing; sequencing was by immunoSEQ multiplex PCR. Of roughly 190,000 clones listed, approximately 79% are singletons. Input material: peripheral blood. All receptors come from a man aged 30 to 45 with active or convalescent COVID-19. CDR3s leave out the opening cysteine and the closing phenylalanine or tryptophan. For some rows the clone size is stated as once, few or many, or as a class when expanded; others skip it.

v_call: TRBV6-2/TRBV6-3
j_call: TRBJ1-2
clone_size: -
cdr3_aa: ASSYSRRIANYGYT

v_call: TRBV7-9
j_call: TRBJ2-1
clone_size: -
cdr3_aa: ASSFLAGIQF

v_call: TRBV15
j_call: TRBJ2-7
clone_size: -
cdr3_aa: ATSRRQGDEQY

v_call: TRBV19
j_call: TRBJ1-5
clone_size: -
cdr3_aa: ASSILRSSNQPQH

v_call: TRBV30
j_call: TRBJ2-7
clone_size: -
cdr3_aa: AWIQGWEQY

v_call: TRBV29-1
j_call: TRBJ1-2
clone_size: -
cdr3_aa: SVAINTGTAPGYT

v_call: TRBV14
j_call: TRBJ1-3
clone_size: many
cdr3_aa: ASSPGHSGNTIY

v_call: TRBV7-2
j_call: TRBJ1-2
clone_size: -
cdr3_aa: ASSRRQGIDGYT

v_call: TRBV23-1
j_call: TRBJ1-5
clone_size: -
cdr3_aa: ATRPTGGNQPQH

v_call: TRBV7-6
j_call: TRBJ1-4
clone_size: -
cdr3_aa: ASSDRQGGEKLF

v_call: TRBV6-5
j_call: TRBJ2-3
clone_size: -
cdr3_aa: ASTVAGAPVDTQY

v_call: TRBV24-1
j_call: TRBJ2-1
clone_size: -
cdr3_aa: ATSDPPSDEQF

v_call: TRBV5-1
j_call: TRBJ2-1
clone_size: -
cdr3_aa: ASSSPLGGTQGWGHNEQF

v_call: TRBV6-2/TRBV6-3
j_call: TRBJ2-7
clone_size: -
cdr3_aa: ASSYFLLPGQGDYEQY

v_call: TRBV2
j_call: TRBJ1-4
clone_size: -
cdr3_aa: ASSEGVFQGRGNEKLF

v_call: TRBV19
j_call: TRBJ1-6
clone_size: -
cdr3_aa: ASSGRQGLPGNSPLH

v_call: TRBV18
j_call: TRBJ2-3
clone_size: -
cdr3_aa: ASSPSGQGTDTQY

v_call: TRBV12-3/TRBV12-4
j_call: TRBJ2-7
clone_size: -
cdr3_aa: ASSNPGEQY

v_call: TRBV18
j_call: TRBJ2-7
clone_size: -
cdr3_aa: ASSSSSYEQY

v_call: TRBV5-1
j_call: TRBJ2-7
clone_size: -
cdr3_aa: ASSLVGGIYEQY

v_call: TRBV6-4
j_call: TRBJ1-2
clone_size: -
cdr3_aa: ASSEQGSSGYT